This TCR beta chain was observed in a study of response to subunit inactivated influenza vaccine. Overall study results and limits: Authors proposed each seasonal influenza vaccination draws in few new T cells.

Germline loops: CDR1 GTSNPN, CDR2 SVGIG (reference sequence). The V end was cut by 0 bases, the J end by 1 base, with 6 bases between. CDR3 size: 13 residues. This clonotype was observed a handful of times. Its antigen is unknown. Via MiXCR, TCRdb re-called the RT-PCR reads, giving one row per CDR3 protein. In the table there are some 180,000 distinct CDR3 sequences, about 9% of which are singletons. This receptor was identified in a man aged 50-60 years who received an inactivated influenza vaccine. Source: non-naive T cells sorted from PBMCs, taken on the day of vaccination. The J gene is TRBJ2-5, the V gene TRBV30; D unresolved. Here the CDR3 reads CAWSVGTQETQYF. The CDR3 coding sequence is TGTGCCTGGAGTGTTGGTACCCAAGAGACCCAGTACTTC.